Each of the 27 T cell receptor beta chains below was sequenced from the same sample in a study of beta chain features in type 1 diabetes. Study conclusions and caveats: Among all four CD4+ subsets, Type 1 diabetes patients had TCRB CDR3s that were moderately but significantly shorter.

The isolated RNA, all of it, was reverse transcribed, so expressed TCRB transcripts were what got sequenced. The protocol was immunoSEQ multiplex PCR, while the TCRdb copy is restricted to in-frame clones and leaves out a portion. The sample lists roughly 730,000 clones, 10% to 15% seen once, with 0.022% in the top ten. These receptors' targets are unknown. What was sequenced was naive CD4+ T cells from blood. The receptors here all came from a man younger than 35 with type 1 diabetes.

This clone was seen more than once but under ten times. The chain carries TRBV6-5 and TRBJ2-2, with D unclear. Germline V gene data show CDR1 as MNHEY and CDR2 as SVGAGI. This CDR3 is 14 amino acids long. V shed 4 bases and J shed 5 bases, with 11 bases lying between them. The CDR3 loop reads CASSSDRETGELFF. CDR3 in DNA: TGTGCCAGCAGTTCGGACCGCGAAACCGGGGAGCTGTTTTTT.

The chain recombines TRBV5-1 with TRBJ1-6, with D perhaps matching TRBD1 (6 bases). Germline V gives CDR1 SGHRS, CDR2 YFSETQ. Trimming cost V 4 bases and J 3 bases, with 8 bases left between them. This CDR3 region has 14 residues. For the CDR3, the DNA is TGCGCCAGCAGCCAGACAGGCTATAATTCACCCCTCCACTTT. Translating it yields CASSQTGYNSPLHF.

The chain combines TRBV20-1 with TRBJ2-3; D not resolved. The CDR3 has 11 amino acids. Looked up from germline, CDR1 is DFQATT and CDR2 is SNEGSKA (reference sequence). Trimming removed 6 bases at V and 6 bases at J, with 10 bases between. The CDR3 here is CSADLVDTQYF. CDR3 bases: TGCAGTGCCGATCTAGTGGATACGCAGTATTTT.

This clone has just a few counts. The J gene is TRBJ1-3, the V gene TRBV29-1; 7 bases agree with TRBD1. The CDR3 extends over 15 amino acids. Germline loops: CDR1 SQVTM, CDR2 ANQGSEA. Unmatched junction bases numbered 11, after V lost 7 bases and J lost 2 bases. The CDR3 DNA is TGCAGCGCCTTCCCAGACAGGGTCCCTGGAAACACCATATATTTT. Translating gives CSAFPDRVPGNTIYF.

This clone was picked up a small number of times. The same CDR3 arises from other DNA sequences in this sample as well. This sequence joins TRBV30 and TRBJ2-7; D unclear. Trimming pared 0 bases from V and 6 bases from J, leaving 6 bases between. Germline lookup yields CDR1 GTSNPN and CDR2 SVGIG (reference sequence). CDR3 length: 11 amino acids. The CDR3 DNA is TGTGCCTGGAGTGTCAGTGGCGAGCAGTACTTC. The encoded protein is CAWSVSGEQYF.

The CDR3 DNA reads TGTGCCAGCAGCCGTAGCCCGGGTTTCCCTGAAGCTTTCTTT. It codes for CASSRSPGFPEAFF. This chain uses TRBV7-8 with TRBJ1-1; D unclear. The CDR3 is 14 residues long. With 5 bases removed from V and 6 bases from J, the gap between germline ends came to 16 bases. Germline loops: CDR1 SGHVS, CDR2 FQNEAQ.

This chain uses TRBV27 with TRBJ2-7; D ambiguous. In germline, CDR1 is MNHEY, CDR2 SMNVEV (reference sequence). The CDR3 runs to 16 residues. The V gene lost 3 bases and the J gene lost 3 bases, with 18 bases spanning the gap. The CDR3 region is CASSLVYRVGNYEQYF. Here the CDR3 DNA reads TGTGCCAGCAGTTTGGTCTATCGGGTAGGGAACTACGAGCAGTACTTC.

V is TRBV7-2 and J is TRBJ2-1; 8 nucleotides align to TRBD2. The CDR3 covers 15 residues. The germline gives CDR1 SGHTA, CDR2 FQGNSA. The V and J ends lost 3 bases and 3 bases, in that order; junction bases with no gene match: 4. The chain's CDR3 is CASSFAGGNYNEQFF. The CDR3 DNA is TGTGCCAGCAGCTTTGCGGGGGGCAACTACAATGAGCAGTTCTTC.

The CDR3 loop reads CASSLRTSHEQYF. The CDR3 DNA is TGTGCCAGCAGTTTAAGGACAAGCCACGAGCAGTACTTC. The chain uses TRBV27 and TRBJ2-7; maybe TRBD1 (5 bases). The germline V gene encodes CDR1 MNHEY and CDR2 SMNVEV (reference sequence). The CDR3 is 13 amino acids. V dropped 2 bases and J dropped 5 bases, with 10 bases sitting between them.

This clone is a singleton in its sample. At the DNA level, this CDR3 is encoded by other sequences in the same sample as well. The rearrangement uses TRBV6-6 and TRBJ1-5; no firm D call. Germline assignment: CDR1 MNHNY and CDR2 SVGAGI (reference sequence). The CDR3 runs to 13 residues. V lost 2 bases, J lost 1 base, and 3 bases lay in between. The CDR3 sequence is CASSYGSNQPQHF. The CDR3 coding sequence is TGTGCCAGCAGTTACGGGAGCAATCAGCCCCAGCATTTT.

A few counts support this clone. The chain couples TRBV25-1 to TRBJ1-2; 7 bases fit TRBD1. The CDR3 extends over 15 amino acids. V lost 0 bases and J lost 4; bases outside the gene matches: 5. Germline V CDR1 and CDR2: MGHDK, SYGVNS. The CDR3 nucleotides read TGTGCCAGCAGTGAATATAACGGGGACAGCTATGGCTACACCTTC. The encoded protein is CASSEYNGDSYGYTF.

This chain joins TRBV2 and TRBJ2-2; tentative D call: TRBD2 (6 bases). Per the germline V gene, CDR1 is SNHLY and CDR2 is FYNNEI. The CDR3 sequence is 15 residues long. Trimming removed 6 bases at V and 0 bases at J, with 11 bases between. The CDR3 loop is CASRRDAPNTGELFF. For the CDR3, the DNA is TGTGCCAGCAGGCGGGACGCCCCGAACACCGGGGAGCTGTTTTTT.

This clone was seen only a few times. This chain joins TRBV19 and TRBJ1-2; 12 nucleotides agree with TRBD1. CDR1 is LNHDA and CDR2 is SQIVND in the germline V gene (reference sequence). The trim removed 10 bases at V and 8 bases at J, leaving 14 bases unmatched. The CDR3 has 15 amino acids. CDR3 residues: CATSPGQGARLGYTF. The CDR3 DNA sequence: TGTGCCACCTCACCGGGACAGGGGGCCCGGTTGGGCTACACCTTC.

The chain carries TRBV5-6 and TRBJ2-3, with D unresolved. The germline V gene encodes CDR1 SGHDT and CDR2 YYEEEE. CDR3 length: 14 residues. Trimming shortened V by 1 base and J by 1 base, and 7 bases separated the two germline ends. As DNA, the CDR3 is TGTGCCAGCAGCTTGTCCCCAGGCACAGATACGCAGTATTTT. It specifies CASSLSPGTDTQYF.

This clone was observed a handful of times. This chain connects TRBV29-1 to TRBJ2-1, with a possible D match to TRBD2 (6 bases). Trimming removed 3 bases at V and 8 bases at J, with 17 bases between. CDR3 length: 14 amino acids. Germline V gene sequence: CDR1 SQVTM, CDR2 ANQGSEA. The CDR3 is CSVDGQGGGDEQFF. In nucleotides, the CDR3 is TGCAGCGTTGATGGGCAGGGAGGTGGCGATGAGCAGTTCTTC.

V and J are TRBV5-1 and TRBJ2-3, with 8 bases lining up with TRBD1. V dropped 5 bases and J dropped 5; count of bases not matched to a gene: 10. The CDR3 runs to 15 residues. Germline CDR1 SGHRS, CDR2 YFSETQ. The CDR3 is CASSIGQGQKDTQYF. CDR3 sequence (DNA): TGCGCCAGCAGTATAGGACAGGGTCAAAAAGATACGCAGTATTTT.

The chain couples TRBV7-2 to TRBJ1-1; D not certain. This CDR3 contains 14 residues. CDR1 is SGHTA and CDR2 is FQGNSA in the germline V gene. V lost 1 base and J 4 bases, leaving 10 bases between the germline ends. The CDR3 nucleotides are TGTGCCAGCAGCTTAGTCCTTGGGCCCACTGAAGCTTTCTTT. This sequence encodes CASSLVLGPTEAFF.

The chain's CDR3 is CASSPWGGQGTDTQYF. CDR3 in DNA: TGTGCCAGCAGCCCGTGGGGGGGGCAAGGCACAGATACGCAGTATTTT. The V and J genes are TRBV5-4 and TRBJ2-3; D perhaps matches TRBD2 (7 bases). CDR3 size: 16 residues. Germline CDR1 and CDR2: SGHNT and YYREEE (reference sequence). With 4 bases removed from V and 1 base from J, the gap between germline ends came to 16 bases.

V is TRBV6-5 and J is TRBJ1-3; 9 bases are a match to TRBD1. Unmatched junction bases numbered 7, after V lost 4 bases and J lost 3 bases. The CDR3 has 16 residues. The germline V gene encodes CDR1 MNHEY and CDR2 SVGAGI. The CDR3 sequence: CASSSRQGDFGNTIYF. CDR3 DNA: TGTGCCAGCAGTTCCCGACAGGGGGACTTTGGAAACACCATATATTTT.

A few counts support this clone. The CDR3 DNA follows: TGCGCCAGCAGTCCCGGGAAAGAGACCCAGTACTTC. Translated: CASSPGKETQYF. V usage is TRBV10-1 and J usage is TRBJ2-5; tentatively, D is TRBD2 (5 bases). V lost 5 bases and J 3 bases, leaving 7 bases between the germline ends. The CDR3 covers 12 residues. Germline V lookup: CDR1 WNHNN, CDR2 SYGVQD (reference sequence).

This clone occurred a few times. V gene TRBV27 combines with J gene TRBJ1-2; D not resolved. CDR3 length: 16 residues. Germline values: CDR1 MNHEY, CDR2 SMNVEV (reference sequence). V was shortened by 5 bases and J by 6 bases, with 22 bases between the two germline ends. The CDR3 spells CASSPGSPSPHNGYTF. CDR3 in DNA: TGTGCCAGCAGTCCGGGGTCCCCTTCGCCCCACAATGGCTACACCTTC.

This clone has just a few counts. The J gene is TRBJ2-6, the V gene TRBV19; D possibly uses TRBD1 or TRBD2 (5 bases each). The V and J ends lost 1 base and 0 bases respectively, with 13 bases between them. The CDR3 runs 18 residues. Germline loops: CDR1 LNHDA, CDR2 SQIVND (reference sequence). Written as DNA, the CDR3 is TGTGCCAGTAGTATAGGGCCAGGGAGACGCTCTGGGGCCAACGTCCTGACTTTC. This gives the protein CASSIGPGRRSGANVLTF.

The sample holds a few counts of this clone. The chain uses TRBV4-1 and TRBJ1-5; D is uncertain. The CDR3 is 13 residues long. The V and J ends lost 4 bases and 6 bases respectively, with 10 bases between them. Germline V gene sequence: CDR1 MGHRA, CDR2 YSYEKL. The CDR3: CASSREVAQPQHF. Here the CDR3 DNA reads TGCGCCAGCAGCCGCGAGGTGGCTCAGCCCCAGCATTTT.

This clone was observed a handful of times. The chain carries TRBV5-1 and TRBJ2-3; TRBD1 matches 7 bases. The junction had 11 bases not matched to a gene; V was cut back by 4 bases and J by 9 bases. There are 14 residues in the CDR3. Germline V CDR1 and CDR2: SGHRS, YFSETQ. The CDR3 reads CASSLGQLRDTQYF. CDR3 DNA sequence: TGCGCCAGCAGCCTGGGACAGCTCAGGGACACGCAGTATTTT.

V gene TRBV18 combines with J gene TRBJ2-7; 11 bases are a match to TRBD2. Germline assignment: CDR1 KGHSH and CDR2 LQKENI. J was trimmed by 2 bases and V by 4 bases; bases with no gene match: 13. The CDR3 is 18 residues long. The CDR3 loop reads CASSLQTTSSGGPYEQYF. Here the CDR3 DNA reads TGTGCCAGCTCACTTCAGACCACCTCTAGCGGGGGGCCCTACGAGCAGTACTTC.

This clone has only a few counts. The chain employs TRBV11-2 and TRBJ1-1; D is unclear. The CDR3 length is 14 residues. Trimming pared 7 bases from V and 0 bases from J, leaving 12 bases between. Per germline, CDR1 SGHAT and CDR2 FQNNGV. The CDR3 spells CASTEQGMNTEAFF. DNA for the CDR3: TGTGCCAGCACCGAGCAAGGGATGAACACTGAAGCTTTCTTT.

The chain is built from TRBV2 and TRBJ1-2; possible D gene TRBD1, 6 bases. CDR1 SNHLY and CDR2 FYNNEI come from the germline V gene. The CDR3 is 14 amino acids. Deletions cut 6 bases from V and 4 bases from J, with 15 bases between. This chain's CDR3 is CASRHRADPYGYTF. Written as DNA, the CDR3 is TGTGCCAGCAGGCACAGGGCAGACCCCTATGGCTACACCTTC.